This TCR beta chain stems from a study of vaccination and CD4 T cells after COVID-19. Study in general: Six males and four females, two of them Hispanic, were enrolled as convalescents. The cells were exposed to overlapping spike peptides originating from SARS-CoV-2, HCoV-NL63, HCoV-OC43 and HCoV-229E for stimulation.

Only a few counts were recorded for this clonotype. The antigen is not known. At the Johns Hopkins FTIC core, DNA taken from cultured CD4+ T cells was sequenced by way of the Oncomine TCR Beta short-read assay. TCRdb itself ran the PCR reads through MiXCR, one entry per CDR3 protein. The data contain 15,000 to 20,000 distinct CDR3 sequences, approximately 29% of them singletons. Treatment noted: approximately 9-day PBMC culture with coronavirus spike peptide pools or control peptides (ViraFEST assay). ViraFEST used peptide pools to expand antigen-specific T cells before TCR sequencing. Researchers reported culturing 2 million or so PBMCs per well with about 10 IU/ml IL-2 and roughly 9.1 ug/ml peptide pools. The clonotype comes from a human donor with COVID-19. Source material: cultured CD4+ T cells from blood.

The CDR3 sequence: CAISESQGAQPQHF. CDR3 sequence (DNA): TGTGCCATCAGTGAGTCACAGGGTGCTCAGCCCCAGCATTTT. The V and J genes are TRBV10-3 and TRBJ1-5; D is perhaps TRBD1 (6 bases). Germline CDR1 and CDR2: ENHRY and SYGVKD. Trimming pared 0 bases from V and 6 bases from J, leaving 9 bases between. The CDR3 is 14 residues long.